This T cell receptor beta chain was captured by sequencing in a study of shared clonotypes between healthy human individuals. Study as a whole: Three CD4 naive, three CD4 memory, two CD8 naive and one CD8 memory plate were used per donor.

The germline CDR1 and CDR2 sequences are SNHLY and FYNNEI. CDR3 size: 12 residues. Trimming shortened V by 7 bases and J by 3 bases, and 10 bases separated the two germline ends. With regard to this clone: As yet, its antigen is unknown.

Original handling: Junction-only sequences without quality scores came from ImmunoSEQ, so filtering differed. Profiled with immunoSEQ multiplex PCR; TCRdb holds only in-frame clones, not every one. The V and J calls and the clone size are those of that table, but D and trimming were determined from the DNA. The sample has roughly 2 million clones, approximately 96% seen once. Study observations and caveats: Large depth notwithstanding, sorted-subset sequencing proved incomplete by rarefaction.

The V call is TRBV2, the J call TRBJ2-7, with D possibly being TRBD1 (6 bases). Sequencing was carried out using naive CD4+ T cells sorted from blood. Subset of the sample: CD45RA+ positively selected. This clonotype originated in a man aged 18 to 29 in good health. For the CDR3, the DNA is TGTGCCAGCACGCAGGGGTTCTACGAGCAGTACTTC. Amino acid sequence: CASTQGFYEQYF. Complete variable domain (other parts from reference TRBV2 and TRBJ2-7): EPEVTQTPSHQVTQMGQEVILRCVPISNHLYFYWYRQILGQKVEFLVSFYNNEISEKSEIFDDQFSVERPDGSNFTLKIRSTKLEDSAMYFCASTQGFYEQYFGPGTRLTVT.